Shown below are 11 T cell receptor beta chains from a single sample sequenced in a study of T cell responses to AZD1222 COVID-19 vaccine. Libraries were prepared by immunoSEQ multiplex PCR; TCRdb keeps only in-frame clonotypes and omits some of them. Among under 150,000 clones, 85% to 95% were seen once, and the ten largest hold about 1.5%. Sample: peripheral blood, taken on day 0 of AZD1222 vaccination. These receptors were obtained from an adult in good health.

V gene TRBV13 combines with J gene TRBJ2-7; TRBD2 matches at 10 bases. Unmatched junction bases numbered 4, after V lost 2 bases and J lost 3 bases. Germline V gene sequence: CDR1 PRHDT, CDR2 FYEKMQ (reference sequence). The CDR3 is 15 amino acids. DNA for the CDR3: TGTGCCAGCAGCTTAAAGCGGGAGGGCCACTACGAGCAGTACTTC. Residues: CASSLKREGHYEQYF.

The rearrangement uses TRBV12-5 and TRBJ1-5, with D unclear. V shed 1 base and J shed 2 bases, with 9 bases lying between them. CDR3 length: 15 residues. Germline CDR1 and CDR2: LGHNT and FRNRAP. The CDR3 region has the DNA TGTGCTAGTGGTTTGGCCCTATTAGGCAATCAGCCCCAGCATTTT. It yields the protein CASGLALLGNQPQHF.

The gene calls are TRBV6-6 and TRBJ1-5, with 9 bases lining up with TRBD1. Germline CDR1 MNHNY, CDR2 SVGAGI (reference sequence). CDR3 length: 16 amino acids. Trimming at V came to 6 bases and at J to 4 bases, leaving 10 bases not matched to a gene. The CDR3 spells CASSHPTGTGNQPQHF. The CDR3 nucleotides are TGTGCCAGCAGCCATCCCACCGGGACAGGGAATCAGCCCCAGCATTTT.

This chain uses TRBV6-6 with TRBJ1-4; D not certain. The ends were cut back, 6 bases at V and 5 bases at J, with 16 bases in the middle. Germline V gene sequence: CDR1 MNHNY, CDR2 SVGAGI (reference sequence). The CDR3 is 15 residues long. CDR3 loop: CASRADGNTNEKLFF. CDR3 nucleotides: TGTGCCAGCAGGGCCGATGGCAACACGAATGAAAAACTGTTTTTT.

The gene calls are TRBV5-4 and TRBJ2-5, with a tentative D call TRBD1 (5 bases). V dropped 3 bases and J dropped 4 bases, with 22 bases sitting between them. This CDR3 is 17 amino acids long. From germline, CDR1 is SGHNT and CDR2 YYREEE (reference sequence). CDR3 loop: CASSSKGVRSGGETQYF. The CDR3 nucleotides are TGTGCCAGCAGCTCTAAAGGGGTTAGGTCGGGCGGAGAGACCCAGTACTTC.

The V call is TRBV4-1, the J call TRBJ2-1, with 9 bases identical to TRBD2. Germline-derived CDR1 and CDR2 are MGHRA and YSYEKL. CDR3 length: 14 residues. Unmatched junction bases numbered 5, after V lost 7 bases and J lost 4 bases. The CDR3 DNA reads as TGCGCCAGCACCGCGGGACTAGCATACAATGAGCAGTTCTTC. This translates into CASTAGLAYNEQFF.

The rearrangement joins TRBV19 to TRBJ2-7, with D perhaps matching TRBD1 (6 bases). Trimming pared 7 bases from V and 3 bases from J, leaving 10 bases between. Germline lookup yields CDR1 LNHDA and CDR2 SQIVND (reference sequence). The CDR3 runs 12 residues. DNA for the CDR3: TGTGCCAGTATGGGACACCGCTACGAGCAGTACTTC. Translating gives CASMGHRYEQYF. Filled out from reference TRBV19 and TRBJ2-7, the complete variable domain reads DGGITQSPKYLFRKEGQNVTLSCEQNLNHDAMYWYRQDPGQGLRLIYYSQIVNDFQKGDIAEGYSVSREKKESFPLTVTSAQKNPTAFYLCASMGHRYEQYFGPGTRLTVT.

The chain uses TRBV3-1 (or the pseudogene TRBV3-2) and TRBJ2-3; unclear D gene. This CDR3 contains 13 residues. Germline V CDR1 and CDR2: LGHDT, YNNKEL (reference sequence). Trimming pared 4 bases from V and 2 bases from J, leaving 7 bases between. The CDR3, as DNA: TGTGCCAGCAGCCGGTCCTTCACAGATACGCAGTATTTT. Protein: CASSRSFTDTQYF.

The rearrangement links TRBV3-1 (or the pseudogene TRBV3-2) to TRBJ1-2, with D hard to call. The CDR3 is 14 residues long. Between the trimmed V and J ends, which lost 4 bases and 3 bases, there was a span of 12 bases. Germline lookup yields CDR1 LGHDT and CDR2 YNNKEL (reference sequence). CDR3 residues: CASSPPLLHYGYTF. CDR3 DNA sequence: TGTGCCAGCAGCCCGCCCCTGCTCCACTATGGCTACACCTTC.

V gene TRBV4-3 combines with J gene TRBJ2-1, with 9 bases fitting TRBD2. Germline-derived CDR1 and CDR2 are LGHNA and YSLEER. V was pared by 0 bases and J by 7 bases, with 13 bases of the junction left unmatched. The CDR3 spans 18 residues. The CDR3 region has the DNA TGCGCCAGCAGCCAAGATTGGGGAGCGGGGGGAGAGAGGAATGAGCAGTTCTTC. This sequence encodes CASSQDWGAGGERNEQFF.

This clone showed up just once. The chain links TRBV6-5 to TRBJ2-3; no clear D gene. Trimming left V 0 bases short and J 6 bases short, with 13 bases between. Germline CDR1 is MNHEY and CDR2 is SVGAGI. The CDR3 has 15 residues. CDR3 sequence reads: CASSYSISVRDTQYF. The CDR3 DNA follows: TGTGCCAGCAGTTACTCGATATCAGTTCGGGATACGCAGTATTTT.